The source of this T cell receptor beta chain is a study of blood T cell repertoires in COVID-19 (dated by TCRdb to 2018 to 2021). For context, the study as a whole: Samples covering the acute and convalescent phases of COVID-19 were provided by collaborators in the United States, Italy and Spain. The material from the prospective study consisted of cDNA or gDNA derived from T cells, B-cell-depleted T cells, or PBMCs. Deeply sampled blood TCRbeta repertoires from subjects exposed to, actively infected with, or recovered from COVID-19 were included in the dataset. The repertoires were released in a freely available public database intended as a resource for research on the immune response to SARS-CoV-2. Samples were obtained from the ongoing ImmuneRACE study (first 160 participants) and from about 1,300 subjects provided by 6 global collaborators. Nearly every sample came with metadata listing a de-identified subject ID, COVID-19 status, age in years and sex. Where HLA class I and class II types were available, the types were taken from metadata supplied by the sample provider, not from assay-based typing. General conclusions and limits of the study: Clinical and demographic metadata were provided uncurated, with the amount varying by source and participant.

As concerns this clone: Its antigen is currently not known. No base-level quality is on record; no much larger clone is a single base apart.

TCRbeta CDR3 regions were amplified from genomic DNA by means of the immunoSEQ Assay, a bias-controlled multiplex PCR. Regarding the original processing steps: Nucleated cell counts per sample were estimated from amplification of reference gene primers within the assay. To quantify the absolute abundance of each unique TCRbeta CDR3 rearrangement, sequence reads were collapsed and filtered. For each sample, productive Simpson clonality was calculated as the square root of Simpson's diversity index over productive rearrangements. This is the immuneACCESS table as TCRdb keeps it, with only in-frame sequences that have V and J called. A part of the clones is gone; compared with another copy, unresolved V genes explain less than half, and the rest is unexplained. That table is the source of V, J and clone size, and D and trimming were worked out from the DNA. Within this sample are hundreds of thousands of clones, with about 87% of them counted one time only. The ten largest account for roughly 0.78% of the sample.

In Seattle, one collaborating source enrolled patients while the infection was active and tracked those patients longitudinally over the course of disease. The collaborating institutions used their own protocols to collect whole blood in K2EDTA tubes. For TCRbeta analysis, collaborators shipped samples in one of three forms: frozen whole blood, isolated PBMCs, or DNA extracted from either of those sample types. For this chain, trimming is 1 base at the V end and 4 bases at the J end, and the number of junction bases without a gene match is 0. Taken from the germline V gene, the CDR1 and CDR2 loops are SNHLY and FYNNEI. The CDR3 holds 13 amino acids from the cysteine to the phenylalanine. Only the CDR3 portion is preserved as DNA: 39 bases, with reading frame beginning at the first base.

Sample: peripheral blood. Recombination joined TRBV2 with TRBJ1-2, with 7 bases aligning to TRBD1. This TCR derives from a young man with COVID-19, enrolled during active disease. This receptor carries the CDR3 CASSEDRGYGYTF. The DNA sequence reads TGTGCCAGCAGTGAAGACAGGGGCTATGGCTACACCTTC.